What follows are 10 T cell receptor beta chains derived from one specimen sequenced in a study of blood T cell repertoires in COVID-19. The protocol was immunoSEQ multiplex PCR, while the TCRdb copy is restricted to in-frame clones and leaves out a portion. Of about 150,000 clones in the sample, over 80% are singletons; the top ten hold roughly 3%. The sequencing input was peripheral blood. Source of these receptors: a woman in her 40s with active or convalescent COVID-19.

In DNA form, the CDR3 reads TGTGCCAGTAGTACCCCCAGGGGACCAACTAATGAAAAACTGTTTTTT. The encoded protein is CASSTPRGPTNEKLFF. The rearrangement uses TRBV19 and TRBJ1-4; D perhaps matches TRBD1 (6 bases). V was clipped by 4 bases and J by 0 bases, with 12 bases between them. The V gene's germline CDR1 is LNHDA and CDR2 SQIVND (reference sequence). There are 16 residues in the CDR3. Combining the CDR3 with reference TRBV19 and TRBJ1-4 gives the whole variable domain DGGITQSPKYLFRKEGQNVTLSCEQNLNHDAMYWYRQDPGQGLRLIYYSQIVNDFQKGDIAEGYSVSREKKESFPLTVTSAQKNPTAFYLCASSTPRGPTNEKLFFGSGTQLSVL.

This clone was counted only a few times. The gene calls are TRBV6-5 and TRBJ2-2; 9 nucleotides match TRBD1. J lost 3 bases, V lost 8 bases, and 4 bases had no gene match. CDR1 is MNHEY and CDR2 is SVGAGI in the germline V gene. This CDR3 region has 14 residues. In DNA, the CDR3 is TGTGCCAGCCGGACAGGGGAGGACACCGGGGAGCTGTTTTTT. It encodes CASRTGEDTGELFF.

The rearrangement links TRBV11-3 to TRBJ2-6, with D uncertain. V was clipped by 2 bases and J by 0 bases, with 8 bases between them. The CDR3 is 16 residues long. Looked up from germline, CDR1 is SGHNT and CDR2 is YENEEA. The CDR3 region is CASSLFVSSGANVLTF. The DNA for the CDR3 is TGTGCCAGCAGCTTATTTGTCTCCTCTGGGGCCAACGTCCTGACTTTC.

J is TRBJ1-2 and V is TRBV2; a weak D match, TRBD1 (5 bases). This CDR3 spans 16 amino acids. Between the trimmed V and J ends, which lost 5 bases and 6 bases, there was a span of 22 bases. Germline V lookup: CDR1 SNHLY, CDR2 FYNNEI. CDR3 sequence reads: CASSLRQTAVNHGYTF. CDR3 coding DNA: TGTGCCAGCAGTCTCAGACAGACAGCCGTCAACCATGGCTACACCTTC.

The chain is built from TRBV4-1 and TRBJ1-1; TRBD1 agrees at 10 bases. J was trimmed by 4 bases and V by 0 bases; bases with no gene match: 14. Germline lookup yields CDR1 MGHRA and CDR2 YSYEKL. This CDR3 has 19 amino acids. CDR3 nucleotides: TGCGCCAGCAGCCAAGATCCTGGACAGGGGGTGAGTTTGGGCACTGAAGCTTTCTTT. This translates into CASSQDPGQGVSLGTEAFF.

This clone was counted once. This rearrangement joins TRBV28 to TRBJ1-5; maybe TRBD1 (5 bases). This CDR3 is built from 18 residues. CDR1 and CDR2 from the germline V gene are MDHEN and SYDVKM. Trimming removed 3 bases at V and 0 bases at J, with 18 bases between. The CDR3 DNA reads TGTGCCAGCAGTTTCCCTCTGACAAGGGGTTATAGCAATCAGCCCCAGCATTTT. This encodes CASSFPLTRGYSNQPQHF.

CDR3: CASSTSGTGNSNQPQHF. As DNA, the CDR3 is TGTGCCAGTAGTACCTCCGGGACAGGCAATAGCAATCAGCCCCAGCATTTT. The rearrangement joins TRBV19 to TRBJ1-5, with 8 nucleotides matching TRBD1. The germline V gene encodes CDR1 LNHDA and CDR2 SQIVND (reference sequence). The CDR3 consists of 17 residues. V trimming: 4 bases; J trimming: 0 bases; junction bases outside the gene matches: 8.

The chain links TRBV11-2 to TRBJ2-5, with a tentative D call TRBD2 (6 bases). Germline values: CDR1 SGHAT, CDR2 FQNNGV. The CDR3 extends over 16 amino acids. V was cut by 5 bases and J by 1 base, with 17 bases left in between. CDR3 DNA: TGTGCCAGCAGCCCTGTGGGTGGGGGGTTCCAAGAGACCCAGTACTTC. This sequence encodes CASSPVGGGFQETQYF. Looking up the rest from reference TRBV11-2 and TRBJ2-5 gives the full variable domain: EAGVAQSPRYKIIEKRQSVAFWCNPISGHATLYWYQQILGQGPKLLIQFQNNGVVDDSQLPKDRFSAERLKGVDSTLKIQPAKLEDSAVYLCASSPVGGGFQETQYFGPGTRLLVL.

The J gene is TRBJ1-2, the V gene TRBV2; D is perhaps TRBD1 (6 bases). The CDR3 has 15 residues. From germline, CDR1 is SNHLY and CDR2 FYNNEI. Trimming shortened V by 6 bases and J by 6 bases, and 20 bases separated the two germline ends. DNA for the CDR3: TGTGCCAGCAGCCCCAACCGGGGGGGCGGTGATGGCTACACCTTC. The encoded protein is CASSPNRGGGDGYTF.

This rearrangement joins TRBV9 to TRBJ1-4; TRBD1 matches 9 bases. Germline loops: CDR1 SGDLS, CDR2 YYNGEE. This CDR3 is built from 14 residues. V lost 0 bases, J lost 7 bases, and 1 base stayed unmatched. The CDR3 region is CASSVGTGVEKLFF. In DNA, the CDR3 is TGTGCCAGCAGCGTAGGGACAGGGGTTGAAAAACTGTTTTTT.